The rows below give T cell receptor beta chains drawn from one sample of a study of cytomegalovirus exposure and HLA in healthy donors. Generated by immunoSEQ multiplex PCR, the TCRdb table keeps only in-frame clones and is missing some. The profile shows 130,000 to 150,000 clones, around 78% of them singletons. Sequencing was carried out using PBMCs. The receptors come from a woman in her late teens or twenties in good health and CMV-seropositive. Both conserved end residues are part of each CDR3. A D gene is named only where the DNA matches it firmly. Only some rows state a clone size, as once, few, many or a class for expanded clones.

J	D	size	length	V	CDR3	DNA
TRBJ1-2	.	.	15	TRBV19	CASSTSGARSYGYTF	TGTGCCAGTAGTACCTCAGGGGCGCGGAGCTATGGCTACACCTTC
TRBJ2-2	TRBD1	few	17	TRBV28	CASSFRGLGTAPGELFF	TGTGCCAGCAGTTTTCGGGGCCTCGGGACAGCCCCCGGGGAGCTGTTTTTT
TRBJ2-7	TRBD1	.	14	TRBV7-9	CASSLAGQAYEQYF	TGTGCCAGCAGCTTAGCGGGACAGGCCTACGAGCAGTACTTC
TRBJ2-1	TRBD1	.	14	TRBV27	CASSPQGNYNEQFF	TGTGCCAGCAGTCCACAGGGGAACTACAATGAGCAGTTCTTC
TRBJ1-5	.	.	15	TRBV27	CASSRTEIGRETQHF	TGTGCCAGCAGCCGCACTGAGATAGGGAGAGAGACCCAGCATTTT
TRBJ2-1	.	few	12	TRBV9	CASSFIRGEQFF	TGTGCCAGCAGCTTTATCAGGGGTGAGCAGTTCTTC
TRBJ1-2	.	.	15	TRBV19	CASSPGPGGAYGYTF	TGTGCCAGTAGTCCCGGACCAGGAGGGGCCTATGGCTACACCTTC
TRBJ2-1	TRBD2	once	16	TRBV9	CASSVAAGGLVYEQFF	TGTGCCAGCAGCGTAGCTGCGGGGGGGCTCGTCTATGAGCAGTTCTTC
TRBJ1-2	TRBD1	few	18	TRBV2	CASSEVVPTGGTNYGYTF	TGTGCCAGCAGTGAAGTAGTCCCGACAGGGGGGACCAACTATGGCTACACCTTC
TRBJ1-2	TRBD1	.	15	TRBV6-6	CASSYPGGGDYGYTF	TGTGCCAGCAGTTACCCAGGGGGTGGGGACTATGGCTACACCTTC
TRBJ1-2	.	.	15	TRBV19	CASSIVPGANYGYTF	TGTGCCAGTAGTATAGTGCCAGGGGCAAACTATGGCTACACCTTC
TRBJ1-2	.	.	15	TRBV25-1	CASSESTGRAYGYTF	TGTGCCAGCAGTGAATCTACAGGGCGGGCCTATGGCTACACCTTC
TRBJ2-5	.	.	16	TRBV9	CASMEEQGLFQETQYF	TGTGCCAGCATGGAGGAACAGGGTCTGTTCCAAGAGACCCAGTACTTC
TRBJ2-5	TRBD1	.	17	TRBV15	CATSSNRGGRDQETQYF	TGTGCCACCAGCTCCAACCGAGGGGGCAGGGACCAAGAGACCCAGTACTTC
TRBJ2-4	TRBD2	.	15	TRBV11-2	CASSHKRGGLGIQYF	TGTGCCAGCAGCCACAAGCGGGGGGGCCTTGGCATTCAGTACTTC
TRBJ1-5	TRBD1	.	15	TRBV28	CASSFSTGGFQPQHF	TGTGCCAGCAGTTTTTCGACAGGGGGATTTCAGCCCCAGCATTTT
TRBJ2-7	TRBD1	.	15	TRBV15	CATSRGRDRSYEQYF	TGTGCCACCAGCAGAGGCAGGGACAGGTCCTACGAGCAGTACTTC
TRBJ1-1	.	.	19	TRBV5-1	CASSSGSGRAALGNTEAFF	TGCGCCAGCAGCTCGGGAAGTGGTCGGGCAGCCCTAGGGAACACTGAAGCTTTCTTT
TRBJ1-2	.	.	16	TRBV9	CASSVELEQFHYGYTF	TGTGCCAGCAGCGTAGAACTAGAACAATTCCACTATGGCTACACCTTC
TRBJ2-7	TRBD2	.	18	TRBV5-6	CASSLPTSGGTRTYEQYF	TGTGCCAGCAGCTTACCGACTAGCGGGGGGACCCGCACCTACGAGCAGTACTTC
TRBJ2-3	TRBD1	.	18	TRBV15	CATSRDPTGTANTDTQYF	TGTGCCACCAGCAGAGACCCGACCGGGACAGCAAACACAGATACGCAGTATTTT
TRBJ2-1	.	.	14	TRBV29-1	CSSTRAASYNEQFF	TGCAGCTCAACGAGAGCGGCCTCCTACAATGAGCAGTTCTTC
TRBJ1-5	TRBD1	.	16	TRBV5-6	CASSLGPGQGNQPQHF	TGTGCCAGCAGCTTGGGACCCGGACAGGGGAATCAGCCCCAGCATTTT
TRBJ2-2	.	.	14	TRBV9	CASSVGGLTGELFF	TGTGCCAGCAGCGTAGGAGGTCTCACCGGGGAGCTGTTTTTT
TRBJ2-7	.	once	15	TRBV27	CASSFIEAGSYEQYF	TGTGCCAGCAGTTTTATCGAGGCAGGGTCCTACGAGCAGTACTTC
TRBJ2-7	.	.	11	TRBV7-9	CSSSPFYEQYF	TGTTCCAGCAGCCCCTTCTACGAGCAGTACTTC
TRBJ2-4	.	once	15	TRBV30	CAWSVSPGTKNIQYF	TGTGCCTGGAGTGTATCCCCAGGGACCAAAAACATTCAGTACTTC
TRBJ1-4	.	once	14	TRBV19	CASGPGRFSEKLFF	TGTGCCAGTGGACCAGGGAGGTTTAGTGAAAAACTGTTTTTT
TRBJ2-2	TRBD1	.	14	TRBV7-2	CASTTTGFSGELFF	TGTGCCAGCACCACGACAGGGTTCAGCGGGGAGCTGTTTTTT
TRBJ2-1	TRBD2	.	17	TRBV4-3	CASSQELGLAGYNEQFF	TGCGCCAGCAGCCAGGAACTCGGACTAGCGGGATACAATGAGCAGTTCTTC
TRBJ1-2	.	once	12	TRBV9	CASSVADQGYTF	TGTGCCAGCAGCGTAGCTGACCAGGGGTACACCTTC
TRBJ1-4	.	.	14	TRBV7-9	CASSLVSANEKLFF	TGTGCCAGCAGCTTAGTATCCGCTAATGAAAAACTGTTTTTT
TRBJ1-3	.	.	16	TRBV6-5	CASSYSRAPKANTIYF	TGTGCCAGCAGTTACAGTCGCGCTCCAAAAGCAAACACCATATATTTT
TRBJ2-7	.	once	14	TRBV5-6	CASSFYGFGYEQYF	TGTGCCAGCAGCTTCTACGGGTTTGGGTACGAGCAGTACTTC
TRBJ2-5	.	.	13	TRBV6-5	CASSLQGRETQYF	TGTGCCAGCAGTTTACAGGGGAGGGAGACCCAGTACTTC
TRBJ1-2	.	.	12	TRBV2	CASSGFFYGYTF	TGTGCCAGCAGCGGGTTTTTCTATGGCTACACCTTC
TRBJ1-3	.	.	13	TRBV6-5	CASMEQGRNTIYF	TGTGCCAGCATGGAACAGGGAAGAAACACCATATATTTT
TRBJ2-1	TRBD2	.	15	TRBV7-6	CASSPGGPNDHEQFF	TGTGCCAGCAGCCCGGGAGGTCCCAATGACCATGAGCAGTTCTTC
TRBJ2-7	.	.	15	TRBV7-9	CASSRTSTSTYEQYF	TGTGCCAGCAGCCGCACTTCTACTAGTACCTACGAGCAGTACTTC
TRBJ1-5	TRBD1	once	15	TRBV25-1	CASSGGQGHNQPQHF	TGTGCCAGCAGTGGGGGACAGGGCCACAATCAGCCCCAGCATTTT
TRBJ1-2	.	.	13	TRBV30	CAWSDGRQDGYTF	TGTGCCTGGAGTGACGGCCGACAGGATGGCTACACCTTC
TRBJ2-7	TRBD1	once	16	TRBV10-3	CAISESVGTGGYEQYF	TGTGCCATCAGTGAGTCGGTTGGGACAGGGGGGTACGAGCAGTACTTC
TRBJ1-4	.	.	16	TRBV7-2	CASSLQGTRRNEKLFF	TGTGCCAGCAGCTTACAGGGGACGCGACGCAATGAAAAACTGTTTTTT
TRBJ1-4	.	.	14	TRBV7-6	CASSLAGEGKKLFF	TGTGCCAGCAGCTTAGCGGGGGAGGGGAAAAAACTGTTTTTT
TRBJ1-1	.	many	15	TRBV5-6	CASTLWGRVNTEAFF	TGTGCCAGCACTTTATGGGGCAGGGTGAACACTGAAGCTTTCTTT
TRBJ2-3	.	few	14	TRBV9	CASSVGRGTDTQYF	TGTGCCAGCAGCGTAGGGAGAGGCACAGATACGCAGTATTTT
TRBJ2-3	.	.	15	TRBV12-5	CASGFLGGRGDTQYF	TGTGCTAGTGGTTTCTTAGGTGGTAGGGGAGATACGCAGTATTTT
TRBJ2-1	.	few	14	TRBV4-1	CASSQGEELDEQFF	TGCGCCAGCAGCCAAGGGGAGGAGTTGGATGAGCAGTTCTTC
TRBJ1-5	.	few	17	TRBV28	CASSYEEGSYSNQPQHF	TGTGCCAGCAGTTACGAGGAGGGGAGTTATAGCAATCAGCCCCAGCATTTT
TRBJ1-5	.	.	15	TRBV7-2	CASSLVPTGNQPQHF	TGTGCCAGCAGCTTGGTCCCCACAGGCAATCAGCCCCAGCATTTT
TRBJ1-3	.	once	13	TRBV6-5	CASSNSPGNTIYF	TGTGCCAGCAGTAACAGCCCGGGAAACACCATATATTTT
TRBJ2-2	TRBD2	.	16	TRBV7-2	CASRPRGGAGAGELFF	TGTGCCAGCAGGCCTCGGGGCGGAGCGGGGGCCGGGGAGCTGTTTTTT
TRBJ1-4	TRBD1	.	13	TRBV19	CASGTEINEKLFF	TGTGCCAGCGGGACAGAGATTAATGAAAAACTGTTTTTT